Ten or more counts support the clone carrying this TCR beta chain. Its antigen is still unknown. In the library, individual cDNA molecules carried attached unique molecular identifiers. TCRdb redid the calling of the 5' RACE reads with MiXCR, one entry per CDR3 protein. The sample holds roughly 48,000 distinct CDR3 sequences, approximately 4.1% seen once. In germline, CDR1 is SGHVS, CDR2 FNYEAQ. V gave up 4 bases and J gave up 1 base, with 13 bases separating them. The CDR3 covers 15 residues. These data come from a study of early T cells in non-severe SARS-CoV-2 infection. Study background: Whole-blood bulk RNA, unsorted, was sequenced, and chains were unpaired.

Points from the study as a whole: Using VDJdb, the matching emphasized anti-spike CD8 responses while missing private and CD4 specificities.

The sample comprised whole blood. This chain joins TRBV7-6 and TRBJ2-5; TRBD1 is a possible D gene (5 bases). This TCR was recovered from an adult who was a healthcare worker with PCR-confirmed SARS-CoV-2 infection or an uninfected control (not recorded which). CDR3 in amino acids: CASSSVGVGQETQYF. The CDR3 DNA follows: TGTGCCAGCAGCTCCGTAGGGGTAGGCCAAGAGACCCAGTACTTC.